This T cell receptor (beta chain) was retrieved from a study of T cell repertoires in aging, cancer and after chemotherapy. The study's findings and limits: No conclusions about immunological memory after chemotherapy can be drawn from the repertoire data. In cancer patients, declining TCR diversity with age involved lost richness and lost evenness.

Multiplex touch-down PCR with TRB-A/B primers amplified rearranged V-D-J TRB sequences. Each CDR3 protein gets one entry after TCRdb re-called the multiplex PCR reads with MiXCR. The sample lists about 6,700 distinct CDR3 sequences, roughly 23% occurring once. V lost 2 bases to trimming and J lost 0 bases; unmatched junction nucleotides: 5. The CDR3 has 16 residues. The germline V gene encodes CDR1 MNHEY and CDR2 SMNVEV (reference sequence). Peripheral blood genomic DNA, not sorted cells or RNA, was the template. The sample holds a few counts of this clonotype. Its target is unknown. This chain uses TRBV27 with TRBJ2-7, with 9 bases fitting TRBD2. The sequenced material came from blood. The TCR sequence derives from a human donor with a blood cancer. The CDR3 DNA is TGTGCCAGCAGTTTAGAGGCTAGCGGGGCCTCCTACGAGCAGTACTTC. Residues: CASSLEASGASYEQYF.